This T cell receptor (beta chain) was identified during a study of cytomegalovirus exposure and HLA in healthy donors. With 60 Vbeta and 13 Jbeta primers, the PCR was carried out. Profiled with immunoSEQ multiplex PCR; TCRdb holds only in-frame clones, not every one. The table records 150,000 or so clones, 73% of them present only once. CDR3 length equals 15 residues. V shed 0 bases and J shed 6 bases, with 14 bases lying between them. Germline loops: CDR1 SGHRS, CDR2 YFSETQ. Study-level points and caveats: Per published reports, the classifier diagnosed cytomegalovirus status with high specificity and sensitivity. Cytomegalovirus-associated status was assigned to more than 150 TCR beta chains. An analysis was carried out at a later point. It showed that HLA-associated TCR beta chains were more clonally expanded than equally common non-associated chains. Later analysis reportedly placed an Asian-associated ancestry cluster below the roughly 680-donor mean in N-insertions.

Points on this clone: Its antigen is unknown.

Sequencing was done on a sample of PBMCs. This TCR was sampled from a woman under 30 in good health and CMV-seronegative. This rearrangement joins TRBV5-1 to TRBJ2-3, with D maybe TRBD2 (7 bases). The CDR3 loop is CASSLAGGGADTQYF. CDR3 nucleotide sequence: TGCGCCAGCAGCTTGGCCGGTGGGGGGGCCGATACGCAGTATTTT.